This passage covers 14 T cell receptor beta chains from one sample sequenced in a study of early T cells in non-severe SARS-CoV-2 infection. MiXCR, run by TCRdb on the 5' RACE reads, gives a single entry per CDR3 protein. The profile shows some 82,000 distinct CDR3 sequences, 6% to 7% of them singletons. The specimen sequenced was whole blood. Every receptor here comes from an adult who was a healthcare worker with PCR-confirmed SARS-CoV-2 infection or an uninfected control (not recorded which).

This clonotype was seen ten or more times. The chain couples TRBV6-5 to TRBJ2-5; 12 bases map to TRBD1. CDR1 MNHEY and CDR2 SVGAGI come from the germline V gene. After removal of 5 bases from V and 5 bases from J, the junction contained 12 bases not matched to a gene. The length of the CDR3 is 17 residues. The CDR3 region is CASSILTGTGGAETQYF. In nucleotides, the CDR3 is TGTGCCAGCAGTATCCTCACCGGGACAGGGGGCGCGGAGACCCAGTACTTC.

This clonotype has at least ten counts. This rearrangement joins TRBV10-3 to TRBJ2-7; TRBD1 matches 9 bases. The CDR3 is 13 amino acids. The trim removed 10 bases at V and 3 bases at J, leaving 7 bases unmatched. Germline-derived CDR1 and CDR2 are ENHRY and SYGVKD. The CDR3 nucleotides are TGTGCCACCAGAGGGGACAGGGACTACGAGCAGTACTTC. Residues: CATRGDRDYEQYF.

The J gene is TRBJ1-1, the V gene TRBV7-9; D unresolved. Germline lookup yields CDR1 SEHNR and CDR2 FQNEAQ (reference sequence). Trimming stripped 1 base from V and 1 base from J, with 4 bases between. The CDR3 has 13 amino acids. DNA of the CDR3: TGTGCCAGCAGCTTAGACCAGAACACTGAAGCTTTCTTT. Translation gives CASSLDQNTEAFF.

The chain recombines TRBV20-1 with TRBJ2-7, with D tentatively TRBD1 (6 bases). The V gene lost 1 base and the J gene lost 0 bases, with 19 bases spanning the gap. The CDR3 totals 17 residues. CDR1 DFQATT and CDR2 SNEGSKA come from the germline V gene (reference sequence). The CDR3 DNA reads TGCAGTGCTAGAGGGGGACACATCAGGTTGAGCTCCTACGAGCAGTACTTC. It codes for CSARGGHIRLSSYEQYF.

This clonotype was found a few times. The chain uses TRBV27 and TRBJ2-1; D unresolved. CDR3 length equals 14 residues. Germline CDR1 and CDR2: MNHEY and SMNVEV (reference sequence). V lost 8 bases, J lost 1 base, and 12 bases lay in between. Written as DNA, the CDR3 is TGTGCCAGCTGGCTGAAAGGGTCCTACAATGAGCAGTTCTTC. Its translation is CASWLKGSYNEQFF.

The genes are TRBV7-9 and TRBJ2-7; TRBD1 matches at 8 bases. Germline V gene lookup returns CDR1 SEHNR and CDR2 FQNEAQ (reference sequence). V lost 2 bases and J lost 2; bases outside the gene matches: 2. The CDR3 has 14 amino acids. Here the CDR3 DNA reads TGTGCCAGCAGCTTATGGACAGGGACCTACGAGCAGTACTTC. Translated, it gives CASSLWTGTYEQYF.

V and J are TRBV28 and TRBJ2-3; 8 nucleotides match TRBD2. Germline CDR1 reads MDHEN; CDR2 reads SYDVKM. The CDR3 length is 14 residues. Trimming took 5 bases from V and 4 from J; bases not matched to a gene: 5. This chain's CDR3 is CASSNGGAPDTQYF. The CDR3 coding sequence is TGTGCCAGCAGTAACGGGGGGGCCCCAGATACGCAGTATTTT.

This clonotype was recorded many times. V usage is TRBV5-1 and J usage is TRBJ1-2; TRBD1 is a possible D gene (6 bases). Between the trimmed V and J ends, which lost 0 bases and 4 bases, there was a span of 13 bases. The germline CDR1 and CDR2 sequences are SGHRS and YFSETQ. The CDR3 has 15 residues. The CDR3 sequence is CASSLDAGAFYGYTF. The CDR3, as DNA: TGCGCCAGCAGCTTGGATGCAGGGGCTTTCTATGGCTACACCTTC.

This clonotype showed up many times. The chain joins TRBV20-1 to TRBJ1-1; D is unresolved. This CDR3 spans 15 amino acids. V was shortened by 3 bases and J by 4 bases, with 18 bases between the two germline ends. The germline V gene encodes CDR1 DFQATT and CDR2 SNEGSKA (reference sequence). CDR3: CSARPLPGVGTEAFF. In DNA form, the CDR3 reads TGCAGTGCTAGGCCCCTCCCGGGAGTCGGCACTGAAGCTTTCTTT.

CDR3 DNA: TGTGCCAGCAGTCCCCAACAGGGGGGGATCTTGAATACGCAGTATTTT. It specifies CASSPQQGGILNTQYF. The rearrangement links TRBV28 to TRBJ2-3, with D perhaps TRBD1 (8 bases). CDR3 size: 16 residues. Trimming cost V 5 bases and J 7 bases, with 22 bases left between them. Germline V gene data show CDR1 as MDHEN and CDR2 as SYDVKM.

This clonotype was detected ten times or more. The V gene is TRBV28, the J gene TRBJ2-4; D perhaps matches TRBD1 (6 bases). The CDR3 length is 13 residues. Germline values: CDR1 MDHEN, CDR2 SYDVKM. V was trimmed by 5 bases and J by 5 bases, leaving 10 bases between them. This chain's CDR3 is CASSQQGENIQYF. As DNA, the CDR3 is TGTGCCAGCAGTCAACAGGGAGAAAACATTCAGTACTTC.

The chain joins TRBV18 to TRBJ1-6; D remains ambiguous. Trimming stripped 4 bases from V and 7 bases from J, with 11 bases between. Germline V gene lookup returns CDR1 KGHSH and CDR2 LQKENI. The CDR3 consists of 14 residues. In DNA, the CDR3 is TGTGCCAGCTCACTCAAGGCGGAGAATTCACCCCTCCACTTT. Protein sequence: CASSLKAENSPLHF.

In this sample, this clonotype turned up many times. This rearrangement joins TRBV4-1 to TRBJ2-1, with D possibly being TRBD2 (7 bases). The CDR3 is 15 amino acids. Trimming pared 5 bases from V and 8 bases from J, leaving 19 bases between. CDR1 MGHRA and CDR2 YSYEKL come from the germline V gene. CDR3 bases: TGCGCCAGCAGCAAGAGGGGGGGAGCGACGGATGAGCAGTTCTTC. Its translation is CASSKRGGATDEQFF.

In its sample, this clonotype was seen many times. The chain combines TRBV11-2 with TRBJ2-7; TRBD1 aligns across 9 bases. The V segment lost 5 bases and the J segment 2 bases; nucleotides outside the gene matches: 7. Germline V gives CDR1 SGHAT, CDR2 FQNNGV. This CDR3 contains 15 residues. In DNA, the CDR3 is TGTGCCAGCAGCCTGAACAGACAGGGGGCCTACGAGCAGTACTTC. This codes for CASSLNRQGAYEQYF.